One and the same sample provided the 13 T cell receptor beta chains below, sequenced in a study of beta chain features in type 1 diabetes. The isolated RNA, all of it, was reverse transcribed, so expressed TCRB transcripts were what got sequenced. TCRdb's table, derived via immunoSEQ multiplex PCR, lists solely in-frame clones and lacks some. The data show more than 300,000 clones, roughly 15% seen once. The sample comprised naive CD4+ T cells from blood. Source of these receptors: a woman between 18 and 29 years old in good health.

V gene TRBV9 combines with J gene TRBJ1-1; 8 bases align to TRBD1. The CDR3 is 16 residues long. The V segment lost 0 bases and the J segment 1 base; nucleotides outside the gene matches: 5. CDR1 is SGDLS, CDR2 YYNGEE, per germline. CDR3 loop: CASSVAGGEWNTEAFF. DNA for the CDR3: TGTGCCAGCAGCGTAGCAGGGGGCGAGTGGAACACTGAAGCTTTCTTT.

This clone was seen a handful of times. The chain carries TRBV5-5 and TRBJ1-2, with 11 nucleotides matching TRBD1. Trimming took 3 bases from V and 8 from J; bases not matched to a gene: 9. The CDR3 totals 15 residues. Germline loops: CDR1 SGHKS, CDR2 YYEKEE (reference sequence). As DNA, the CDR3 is TGTGCCAGCAGCTCGGACAGGGGGCTCGTAGGCGGCTACACCTTC. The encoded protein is CASSSDRGLVGGYTF.

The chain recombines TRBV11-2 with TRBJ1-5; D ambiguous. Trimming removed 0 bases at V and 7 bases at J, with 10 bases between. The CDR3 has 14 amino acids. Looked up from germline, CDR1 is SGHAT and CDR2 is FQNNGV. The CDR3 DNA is TGTGCCAGCAGCTTAGATGCATGGAGCCAGCCCCAGCATTTT. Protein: CASSLDAWSQPQHF. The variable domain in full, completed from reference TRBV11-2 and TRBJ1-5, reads EAGVAQSPRYKIIEKRQSVAFWCNPISGHATLYWYQQILGQGPKLLIQFQNNGVVDDSQLPKDRFSAERLKGVDSTLKIQPAKLEDSAVYLCASSLDAWSQPQHFGDGTRLSIL.

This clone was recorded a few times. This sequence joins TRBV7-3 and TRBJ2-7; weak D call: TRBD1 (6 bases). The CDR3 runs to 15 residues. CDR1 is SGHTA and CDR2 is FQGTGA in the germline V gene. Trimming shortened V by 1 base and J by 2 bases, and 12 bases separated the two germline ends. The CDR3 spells CASSLMAGDTYEQYF. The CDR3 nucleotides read TGTGCCAGCAGCTTAATGGCAGGGGATACCTACGAGCAGTACTTC.

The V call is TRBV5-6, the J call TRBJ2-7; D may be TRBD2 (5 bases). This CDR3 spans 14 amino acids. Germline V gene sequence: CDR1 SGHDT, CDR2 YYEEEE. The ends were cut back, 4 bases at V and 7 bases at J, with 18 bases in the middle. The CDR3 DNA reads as TGTGCCAGCAGCACGGAGGCAGGTCTGCGAGAGCAGTACTTC. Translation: CASSTEAGLREQYF.

CDR3 protein: CASSRLKSPGQGGSYEQYF. CDR3 coding DNA: TGTGCCAGCAGCCGCCTAAAATCACCTGGACAGGGTGGATCCTACGAGCAGTACTTC. The V and J genes are TRBV7-6 and TRBJ2-7; 8 positions match TRBD1. The V gene end was trimmed by 5 bases and the J gene end by 1 base; junction bases not matched to a gene: 19. Looked up from germline, CDR1 is SGHVS and CDR2 is FNYEAQ. This CDR3 region has 19 residues.

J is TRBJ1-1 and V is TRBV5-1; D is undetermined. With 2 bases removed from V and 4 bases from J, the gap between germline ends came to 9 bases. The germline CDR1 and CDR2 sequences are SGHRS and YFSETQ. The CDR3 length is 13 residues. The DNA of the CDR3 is TGCGCCAGCAGCTTCCCAGGCGCCACTGAAGCTTTCTTT. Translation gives CASSFPGATEAFF.

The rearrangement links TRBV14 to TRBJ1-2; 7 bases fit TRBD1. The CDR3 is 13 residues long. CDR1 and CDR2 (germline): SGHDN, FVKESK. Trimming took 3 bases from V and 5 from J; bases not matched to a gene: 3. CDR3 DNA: TGTGCCAGCAGCCATGGGACAGATTATGGCTACACCTTC. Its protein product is CASSHGTDYGYTF.

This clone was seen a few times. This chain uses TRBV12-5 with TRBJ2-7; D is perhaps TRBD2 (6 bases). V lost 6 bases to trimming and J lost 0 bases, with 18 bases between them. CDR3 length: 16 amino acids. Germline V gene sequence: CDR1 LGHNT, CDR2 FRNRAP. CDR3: CASGLSPAGYSYEQYF. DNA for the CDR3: TGTGCTAGTGGACTTTCCCCCGCGGGATACTCCTACGAGCAGTACTTC.

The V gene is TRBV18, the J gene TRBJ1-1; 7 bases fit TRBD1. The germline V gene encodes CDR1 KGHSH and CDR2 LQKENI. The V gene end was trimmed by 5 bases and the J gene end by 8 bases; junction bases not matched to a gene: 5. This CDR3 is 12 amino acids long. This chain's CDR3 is CASSTDRSEAFF. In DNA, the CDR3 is TGTGCCAGCTCAACGGACAGGTCGGAAGCTTTCTTT.

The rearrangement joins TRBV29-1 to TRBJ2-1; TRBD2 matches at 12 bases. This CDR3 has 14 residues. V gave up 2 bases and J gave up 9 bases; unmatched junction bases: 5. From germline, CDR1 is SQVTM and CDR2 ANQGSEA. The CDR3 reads CSVELAGGRSEQFF. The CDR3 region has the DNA TGCAGCGTTGAACTAGCGGGAGGGCGCAGTGAGCAGTTCTTC.

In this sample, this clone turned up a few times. CDR3 sequence (DNA): TGCAGCGTTGAAGTTGGGGCTGGGCAGCCCCAGCATTTT. Its protein is CSVEVGAGQPQHF. The chain combines TRBV29-1 with TRBJ1-5, with a tentative D call TRBD1 (5 bases). This CDR3 comprises 13 residues. V lost 1 base and J lost 7, with 11 bases in between. The germline V gene encodes CDR1 SQVTM and CDR2 ANQGSEA.

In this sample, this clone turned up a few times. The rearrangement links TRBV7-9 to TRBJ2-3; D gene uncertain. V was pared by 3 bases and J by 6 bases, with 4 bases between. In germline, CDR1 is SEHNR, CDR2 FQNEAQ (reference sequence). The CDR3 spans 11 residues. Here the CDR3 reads CASSFIDTQYF. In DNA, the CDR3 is TGTGCCAGCAGCTTCATCGATACGCAGTATTTT.